This T cell receptor beta chain was observed in a study of T cell responses to AZD1222 COVID-19 vaccine. TCRdb's table, derived via immunoSEQ multiplex PCR, lists solely in-frame clones and lacks some. Seen here are some 180,000 clones, just over 90% observed once, and the top ten hold about 1.7%. The CDR3 is 12 residues long. V lost 7 bases and J 5 bases, leaving 10 bases between the germline ends. Broader study findings: Seropositive at baseline were only a handful of AZD1222 recipients. Mapped onto spike, vaccine-associated CD4 TCRs spanned it and were dominant at 160-218 and 743-854. Unmutated variant regions are reportedly targeted by nearly half of spike-specific TCRs. Vaccination with two AZD1222 doses was followed by a rise in Spike-specific TCR breadth and depth.

To note about this clone: The antigen remains unidentified.

V and J are TRBV12-3 or TRBV12-4 and TRBJ2-3; tentative D call: TRBD2 (5 bases). The sequencing here drew on peripheral blood, taken 28 days after the second AZD1222 dose. This clonotype originated in an adult who received the AZD1222 COVID-19 vaccine. The CDR3 sequence: CASTLAGDTQYF. As DNA, the CDR3 is TGTGCCAGCACTCTAGCCGGAGATACGCAGTATTTT.